Below, 29 T cell receptor beta chains from the same sample are listed, as sequenced in a study of early T cells in non-severe SARS-CoV-2 infection. TCRdb redid the calling of the 5' RACE reads with MiXCR, one entry per CDR3 protein. The sample yields more than 80,000 distinct CDR3 sequences, 11% seen once. Sequencing was done on a sample of whole blood. These receptors originate from an adult who was a healthcare worker with PCR-confirmed SARS-CoV-2 infection or an uninfected control (not recorded which).

This clonotype was seen a handful of times. The chain is built from TRBV5-1 and TRBJ2-2; the match to TRBD2 covers 11 bases. Germline-derived CDR1 and CDR2 are SGHRS and YFSETQ. This CDR3 spans 17 amino acids. V trimming: 0 bases; J trimming: 1 base; junction bases outside the gene matches: 2. The CDR3 DNA reads TGCGCCAGCAGCTTGGGACTAGCGGGGATGAACACCGGGGAGCTGTTTTTT. It codes for CASSLGLAGMNTGELFF.

This clonotype showed up many times. The DNA is omitted, as the CDR3 cannot be located on it reliably, and the CDR3 follows TCRdb's listing. The chain combines TRBV12-3 or TRBV12-4 with TRBJ2-2. The CDR3 has 14 amino acids, counting both end residues. CDR3 in amino acids: CASSMGFGAGELFF.

This clonotype was counted many times. This chain uses TRBV5-4 with TRBJ1-3; D not resolved. The CDR3 spans 16 residues. In germline, CDR1 is SGHNT, CDR2 YYREEE (reference sequence). V was pared by 2 bases and J by 0 bases, with 12 bases between. As DNA, the CDR3 is TGTGCCAGCAGCTTCGAACGACTGGGCTCTGGAAACACCATATATTTT. Its protein is CASSFERLGSGNTIYF. The full variable domain, rest sourced from reference TRBV5-4 and TRBJ1-3, is ETGVTQSPTHLIKTRGQQVTLRCSSQSGHNTVSWYQQALGQGPQFIFQYYREEENGRGNFPPRFSGLQFPNYSSELNVNALELDDSALYLCASSFERLGSGNTIYFGEGSWLTVV.

This clonotype has more than one count but fewer than ten. This chain connects TRBV5-1 to TRBJ1-2; no reliable D call. Trimming removed 0 bases at V and 4 bases at J, with 10 bases between. CDR3 length: 14 residues. Germline values: CDR1 SGHRS, CDR2 YFSETQ. The chain's CDR3 is CASSLEGFGYGYTF. CDR3 bases: TGCGCCAGCAGCTTGGAAGGGTTTGGCTATGGCTACACCTTC.

The chain uses TRBV7-9 and TRBJ2-7; D possibly uses TRBD1 or TRBD2 (5 bases each). Germline V lookup: CDR1 SEHNR, CDR2 FQNEAQ (reference sequence). V was clipped by 1 base and J by 2 bases, with 9 bases between them. The CDR3 loop spans 14 amino acids. This chain's CDR3 is CASSLVGDAYEQYF. The DNA of the CDR3 is TGTGCCAGCAGCTTAGTGGGGGACGCCTACGAGCAGTACTTC.

The V and J genes are TRBV6-5 and TRBJ2-7; D is possibly TRBD2 (6 bases). CDR3 length: 16 residues. From germline, CDR1 is MNHEY and CDR2 SVGAGI. Trimming took off 0 bases at V and 7 bases at J, with 19 bases between the two ends. CDR3 loop: CASSYSEGFRYGEQYF. CDR3 sequence (DNA): TGTGCCAGCAGTTACTCGGAGGGTTTCAGATACGGGGAGCAGTACTTC.

This chain uses TRBV7-9 with TRBJ2-7; D call uncertain. CDR1 and CDR2 from the germline V gene are SEHNR and FQNEAQ (reference sequence). The CDR3 runs to 15 residues. The V and J ends lost 1 base and 2 bases respectively, with 12 bases between them. CDR3 sequence (DNA): TGTGCCAGCAGCTTAGAGAGGTTGGCTACCTACGAGCAGTACTTC. Translation: CASSLERLATYEQYF. Looking up the rest from reference TRBV7-9 and TRBJ2-7 gives the full variable domain: DTGVSQNPRHKITKRGQNVTFRCDPISEHNRLYWYRQTLGQGPEFLTYFQNEAQLEKSRLLSDRFSAERPKGSFSTLEIQRTEQGDSAMYLCASSLERLATYEQYFGPGTRLTVT.

There are many counts of this clonotype. The chain carries TRBV13 and TRBJ1-2; possible D gene TRBD1, 6 bases. V dropped 5 bases and J dropped 0 bases, with 10 bases sitting between them. The CDR3 covers 14 residues. Germline CDR1 is PRHDT and CDR2 is FYEKMQ (reference sequence). For the CDR3, the DNA is TGTGCCAGCAGCCCAAGGGGGTCTAACTATGGCTACACCTTC. Its protein product is CASSPRGSNYGYTF.

This clonotype was counted only a few times. This chain joins TRBV4-1 and TRBJ1-1, with 8 bases that match TRBD1. The trim removed 1 base at V and 5 bases at J, leaving 6 bases unmatched. Germline-derived CDR1 and CDR2 are MGHRA and YSYEKL. The CDR3 is 15 residues long. The CDR3 reads CASSQGQGAQTEAFF. DNA for the CDR3: TGCGCCAGCAGCCAAGGTCAGGGGGCGCAAACTGAAGCTTTCTTT.

About this clonotype itself: Just one base apart from a much larger clone, this may be a read error. This chain uses TRBV7-9 with TRBJ2-1; tentatively, D is TRBD2 (7 bases). Looked up from germline, CDR1 is SEHNR and CDR2 is FQNEAQ (reference sequence). The CDR3 runs 14 residues. CDR3 nucleotide sequence: TGTGTCAGCAGCGGGACATCGAACTACAATGAGCAGTTCTTC. Its protein is CVSSGTSNYNEQFF.

This clonotype was counted at least ten times. One junction end does not reproduce the germline sequence, and a read error may be involved. This chain links TRBV6-5 with TRBJ2-7; perhaps TRBD1 as D (5 bases). Per germline, CDR1 MNHEY and CDR2 SVGAGI. There are 13 residues in the CDR3. This CDR3 is CASSYSRQLPGDF. Here the CDR3 DNA reads TGTGCCAGCAGTTACTCACGACAGTTACCTGGGGACTTC.

In this sample, this clonotype turned up once. Just one base apart from a much larger clone, this may be a read error. The V call is TRBV6-1, the J call TRBJ1-4; the D is unclear. CDR1 is MNHNS, CDR2 SASEGT, per germline. The length of the CDR3 is 12 residues. The CDR3: CASEAANGKLFF. CDR3 sequence (DNA): TGTGCCAGCGAGGCCGCTAATGGAAAACTGTTTTTT.

The table lists this clonotype with many counts. The J gene is TRBJ2-3, the V gene TRBV2; a possible D gene is TRBD2 (6 bases). CDR1 is SNHLY, CDR2 FYNNEI, per germline. The CDR3 runs to 11 residues. V was clipped by 6 bases and J by 9 bases, with 10 bases between them. CDR3 region: CASRGLQTQYF. DNA of the CDR3: TGTGCCAGCAGAGGACTACAAACGCAGTATTTT.

At least ten counts were recorded for this clonotype. The J gene is TRBJ1-1, the V gene TRBV19, with D possibly matching TRBD1 (5 bases). CDR3 length: 11 residues. V lost 10 bases, J lost 12 bases, and 18 bases lay in between. Per germline, CDR1 LNHDA and CDR2 SQIVND (reference sequence). The CDR3 spells CATRDGGRPFF. In DNA, the CDR3 is TGTGCCACCCGAGATGGGGGAAGACCTTTCTTT.

This clonotype occurred many times. The J gene is TRBJ1-6, the V gene TRBV20-1; 11 nucleotides line up with TRBD1. The junction had 8 bases not matched to a gene; V was cut back by 1 base and J by 9 bases. CDR3 size: 16 residues. Germline V CDR1 and CDR2: DFQATT, SNEGSKA (reference sequence). The CDR3 is CSARGWTGGAGSPLHF. CDR3 in DNA: TGCAGTGCTAGAGGGTGGACAGGGGGCGCGGGTTCACCCCTCCACTTT.

In this sample, this clonotype turned up a few times. The CDR3 coding sequence is TGTGCCAGCAGTGCCGGAAGGAGCGTCACTGAAGCTTTCTTT. Translation gives CASSAGRSVTEAFF. The chain uses TRBV12-3 or TRBV12-4 and TRBJ1-1; D is unresolved. Deletions cut 5 bases from V and 4 bases from J, with 14 bases between. The CDR3 consists of 14 residues.

The chain links TRBV6-5 to TRBJ1-6; 10 bases fit TRBD1. The junction had 6 bases not matched to a gene; V was cut back by 5 bases and J by 5 bases. The length of the CDR3 is 16 residues. Germline assignment: CDR1 MNHEY and CDR2 SVGAGI. The CDR3 spells CASSRGQGVHNSPLHF. The CDR3 region has the DNA TGTGCCAGCAGTCGAGGACAGGGGGTACATAATTCACCCCTCCACTTT.

This chain uses TRBV6-6 with TRBJ1-1, with a weak D call TRBD1 (5 bases). The CDR3 sequence is 12 residues long. Trimming shortened V by 8 bases and J by 4 bases, and 11 bases separated the two germline ends. Germline loops: CDR1 MNHNY, CDR2 SVGAGI (reference sequence). CDR3 sequence (DNA): TGTGCCAGCCGGGGGGAAGTCACTGAAGCTTTCTTT. Translated, it gives CASRGEVTEAFF.

This clonotype was seen only a few times. The J gene is TRBJ1-4, the V gene TRBV15; a possible D gene is TRBD1 (6 bases). V was shortened by 0 bases and J by 0 bases, with 17 bases between the two germline ends. The CDR3 has 19 amino acids. CDR1 is LNHNV, CDR2 YYDKDF, per germline (reference sequence). In DNA form, the CDR3 reads TGTGCCACCAGCAGAGATGTAATAAGGGGGAGTGCAACTAATGAAAAACTGTTTTTT. Its protein is CATSRDVIRGSATNEKLFF.

A few counts support this clonotype. The chain employs TRBV15 and TRBJ1-1; D remains ambiguous. Deletions cut 1 base from V and 8 bases from J, with 23 bases between. Germline CDR1 LNHNV, CDR2 YYDKDF (reference sequence). The CDR3 has 17 residues. The CDR3 reads CATSRGPGVEAWMEAFF. The CDR3 DNA is TGTGCCACCAGCAGAGGTCCTGGTGTAGAGGCCTGGATGGAAGCTTTCTTT.

This clonotype was found many times. The gene calls are TRBV7-9 and TRBJ2-3; D is possibly TRBD1 (6 bases). V shed 2 bases and J shed 1 base, with 10 bases lying between them. The germline V gene has CDR1 SEHNR and CDR2 FQNEAQ (reference sequence). CDR3 length: 15 amino acids. The chain's CDR3 is CASSLLTGGTDTQYF. The CDR3 nucleotides are TGTGCCAGCAGCTTACTGACAGGCGGCACAGATACGCAGTATTTT.

This clonotype turned up a few times. The chain combines TRBV7-2 with TRBJ1-6; D call uncertain. The germline V gene encodes CDR1 SGHTA and CDR2 FQGNSA. The V gene lost 1 base and the J gene lost 7 bases, with 11 bases spanning the gap. This CDR3 has 15 residues. CDR3 protein: CASSLERVPNSPLHF. The DNA for the CDR3 is TGTGCCAGCAGCTTAGAACGAGTGCCAAATTCACCCCTCCACTTT.

The rearrangement joins TRBV9 to TRBJ2-1, with TRBD2 identical over 9 bases. The germline V gene has CDR1 SGDLS and CDR2 YYNGEE. The trim removed 0 bases at V and 0 bases at J, leaving 7 bases unmatched. This CDR3 is built from 18 residues. CDR3 sequence reads: CASSVVPSGTSSYNEQFF. CDR3 DNA sequence: TGTGCCAGCAGCGTAGTACCTAGCGGGACGAGCTCCTACAATGAGCAGTTCTTC.

This clonotype was counted ten times or more. The rearrangement joins TRBV2 to TRBJ2-2; 7 bases line up with TRBD2. In germline, CDR1 is SNHLY, CDR2 FYNNEI. J was trimmed by 5 bases and V by 7 bases; bases with no gene match: 7. CDR3 length equals 14 residues. The CDR3 DNA sequence: TGTGCCAGCACGACGCGGGAGCAGACCGGGGAGCTGTTTTTT. Its translation is CASTTREQTGELFF.

This clonotype came up a few times. This chain uses TRBV20-1 with TRBJ2-2, with 8 bases matching TRBD2. The V gene's germline CDR1 is DFQATT and CDR2 SNEGSKA (reference sequence). The CDR3 has 14 amino acids. Losses at the gene ends were 6 bases for V and 1 base for J; bases not matched to a gene: 4. The CDR3 spells CSAGSGGNTGELFF. The DNA for the CDR3 is TGCAGTGCCGGGAGCGGGGGGAACACCGGGGAGCTGTTTTTT.

This clonotype was picked up a small number of times. The gene calls are TRBV20-1 and TRBJ1-4; 7 bases agree with TRBD1. This CDR3 spans 13 amino acids. Germline CDR1 DFQATT, CDR2 SNEGSKA (reference sequence). V lost 6 bases and J lost 8; bases outside the gene matches: 9. The CDR3 bases are TGCAGTGCACACCGGACAGGCCACGAAAAACTGTTTTTT. It codes for CSAHRTGHEKLFF.

The chain combines TRBV12-3 or TRBV12-4 with TRBJ1-5; 8 positions agree with TRBD1. V lost 3 bases to trimming and J lost 6 bases; unmatched junction nucleotides: 7. The CDR3 has 15 residues. CDR3 sequence: CASSLSQGAIQPQHF. CDR3 in DNA: TGTGCCAGCAGTTTGAGTCAGGGGGCAATTCAGCCCCAGCATTTT.

This clonotype was seen repeatedly, ten times or more. The chain joins TRBV20-1 to TRBJ1-1, with TRBD1 as a possible D gene (6 bases). Germline V CDR1 and CDR2: DFQATT, SNEGSKA (reference sequence). V lost 3 bases and J lost 10, with 15 bases in between. The length of the CDR3 is 12 residues. CDR3 sequence reads: CSARWTERGAFF. The CDR3 DNA sequence: TGCAGTGCTAGGTGGACAGAGCGAGGAGCTTTCTTT.

The chain links TRBV20-1 to TRBJ1-1, with no clear D. CDR1 and CDR2 (germline): DFQATT, SNEGSKA (reference sequence). The V gene lost 5 bases and the J gene lost 8 bases, with 9 bases spanning the gap. The CDR3 is 10 amino acids. The CDR3 DNA sequence: TGCAGTGCTGAACGTAACGAAGCTTTCTTT. Protein: CSAERNEAFF.